These 26 T cell receptor beta chains originate from one sample sequenced in a study of cytomegalovirus exposure and HLA in healthy donors. With 60 Vbeta and 13 Jbeta primers, the PCR was carried out. Sequencing was performed with immunoSEQ multiplex PCR; in TCRdb, only in-frame clones are kept and a portion is missing. The sample carries roughly 150,000 clones, roughly 70% recorded once. Specimen: PBMCs. The receptors were sampled from a woman aged 55-75 years in good health and CMV-seropositive.

V is TRBV29-1 and J is TRBJ2-7, with 10 bases fitting TRBD1. The germline CDR1 and CDR2 sequences are SQVTM and ANQGSEA. This CDR3 has 14 amino acids. The V and J ends lost 6 bases and 3 bases, in that order; junction bases with no gene match: 8. The CDR3 coding sequence is TGCAGCGTAGCGCCGTGGACAGGGGGCTACGAGCAGTACTTC. Its protein product is CSVAPWTGGYEQYF.

The chain joins TRBV28 to TRBJ2-2; TRBD1 matches at 10 bases. After removal of 4 bases from V and 6 bases from J, the junction contained 8 bases not matched to a gene. Germline CDR1 and CDR2: MDHEN and SYDVKM. CDR3 length equals 16 residues. CDR3 sequence reads: CASSSAGTGEAGELFF. The CDR3 DNA reads as TGTGCCAGCAGTTCAGCCGGGACAGGGGAGGCCGGGGAGCTGTTTTTT.

This clone was detected many times. The chain links TRBV19 to TRBJ2-3, with TRBD2 matching 8 bases. CDR3 length: 14 residues. Trimming at V came to 4 bases and at J to 0 bases, leaving 0 bases not matched to a gene. The V gene's germline CDR1 is LNHDA and CDR2 SQIVND (reference sequence). CDR3 bases: TGTGCCAGTAGTACTAGCGGGAGCACAGATACGCAGTATTTT. It translates to CASSTSGSTDTQYF.

The V and J genes are TRBV28 and TRBJ1-5, with D uncertain. The CDR3 loop spans 16 amino acids. Germline loops: CDR1 MDHEN, CDR2 SYDVKM. Trimming removed 4 bases at V and 2 bases at J, with 15 bases between. In DNA, the CDR3 is TGTGCCAGCAGTTACCAACACCCCGGGGGCAATCAGCCCCAGCATTTT. Translating gives CASSYQHPGGNQPQHF.

This clone came up a few times. This chain links TRBV18 with TRBJ2-3; D is possibly TRBD2 (5 bases). Looked up from germline, CDR1 is KGHSH and CDR2 is LQKENI. The ends were cut back, 3 bases at V and 3 bases at J, with 7 bases in the middle. This CDR3 contains 13 residues. CDR3 nucleotide sequence: TGTGCCAGCTCACCTCTAGCTACAGATACGCAGTATTTT. Its translation: CASSPLATDTQYF.

J is TRBJ2-5 and V is TRBV28; a possible D gene is TRBD2 (6 bases). The V gene's germline CDR1 is MDHEN and CDR2 SYDVKM. Trimming shortened V by 3 bases and J by 6 bases, and 8 bases separated the two germline ends. The CDR3 runs to 12 residues. The CDR3 DNA is TGTGCCAGCAGTTTCGGGGGAAAGACCCAGTACTTC. Residues: CASSFGGKTQYF.

V is TRBV5-1 and J is TRBJ2-3; the match to TRBD2 covers 10 bases. V shed 0 bases, J shed 5 bases, and the junction held 3 bases outside the gene matches. Germline CDR1 SGHRS, CDR2 YFSETQ. CDR3 size: 15 residues. In DNA, the CDR3 is TGCGCCAGCAGCTTGGGAGGACTAGCGGTAGATACGCAGTATTTT. It yields the protein CASSLGGLAVDTQYF.

This clone turned up a few times. The CDR3 protein is CASSYGSRGTEAFF. As DNA, the CDR3 is TGTGCCAGCAGTTACGGCAGTAGGGGGACTGAAGCTTTCTTT. This chain links TRBV6-5 with TRBJ1-1, with D possibly TRBD1 on 6 matching bases. The CDR3 has 14 residues. From germline, CDR1 is MNHEY and CDR2 SVGAGI. Trimming left V 2 bases short and J 5 bases short, with 12 bases between.

V is TRBV7-9 and J is TRBJ2-1, with D tentatively TRBD1 (6 bases). This CDR3 spans 18 amino acids. Germline-derived CDR1 and CDR2 are SEHNR and FQNEAQ (reference sequence). V was shortened by 5 bases and J by 4 bases, with 24 bases between the two germline ends. The CDR3 bases are TGTGCCAGCAGCCCCCAGATAGGGACACGTAGCCAATACAATGAGCAGTTCTTC. This sequence encodes CASSPQIGTRSQYNEQFF.

The chain carries TRBV5-1 and TRBJ2-7; D is possibly TRBD2 (6 bases). The ends were cut back, 5 bases at V and 0 bases at J, with 12 bases in the middle. The CDR3 has 14 amino acids. Germline-derived CDR1 and CDR2 are SGHRS and YFSETQ. CDR3: CASRVEGSSYEQYF. As DNA, the CDR3 is TGCGCCAGCAGGGTGGAGGGGAGCTCCTACGAGCAGTACTTC.

This chain links TRBV30 with TRBJ2-5; D is undetermined. CDR1 is GTSNPN and CDR2 is SVGIG in the germline V gene (reference sequence). V lost 2 bases and J 4 bases, leaving 14 bases between the germline ends. The CDR3 has 14 amino acids. DNA of the CDR3: TGTGCCTGGAGTCCTACTCATGGCGGAGAGACCCAGTACTTC. Translated, it gives CAWSPTHGGETQYF.

This chain joins TRBV11-2 and TRBJ2-1; 10 bases line up with TRBD2. V shed 2 bases and J 8 bases; nucleotides not matched to a gene: 6. Germline CDR1 is SGHAT and CDR2 is FQNNGV. This CDR3 comprises 15 residues. In DNA form, the CDR3 reads TGTGCCAGCAGCTTAAGCGGGAGGGCGAAGGATGAGCAGTTCTTC. This encodes CASSLSGRAKDEQFF.

The gene calls are TRBV19 and TRBJ2-1, with TRBD2 as a possible D gene (6 bases). The CDR3 has 14 residues. Trimming pared 5 bases from V and 2 bases from J, leaving 10 bases between. The germline CDR1 and CDR2 sequences are LNHDA and SQIVND (reference sequence). The CDR3 here is CASSPGSAYNEQFF. The DNA for the CDR3 is TGTGCCAGTAGTCCCGGGAGCGCCTACAATGAGCAGTTCTTC.

CDR3 amino acids: CAISGGPGTEAFF. The CDR3 nucleotides read TGTGCCATCAGTGGGGGGCCCGGGACTGAAGCTTTCTTT. The rearrangement joins TRBV10-3 to TRBJ1-1; perhaps TRBD1 as D (6 bases). The CDR3 length is 13 residues. V lost 4 bases, J lost 5 bases, and 11 bases lay in between. CDR1 is ENHRY, CDR2 SYGVKD, per germline.

V usage is TRBV28 and J usage is TRBJ2-3, with D uncertain. The germline V and J ends were trimmed by 5 bases and 2 bases, with 14 bases remaining between them. The CDR3 is 15 residues long. Germline CDR1 MDHEN, CDR2 SYDVKM. The CDR3 sequence is CASSISASITDTQYF. The CDR3 DNA reads TGTGCCAGCAGTATAAGCGCCTCAATCACAGATACGCAGTATTTT.

This clone has just a few counts. The V gene is TRBV7-9, the J gene TRBJ1-1; maybe TRBD1 (5 bases). Germline V gives CDR1 SEHNR, CDR2 FQNEAQ (reference sequence). V was cut by 5 bases and J by 5 bases, with 9 bases left in between. The CDR3 has 12 amino acids. For the CDR3, the DNA is TGTGCCAGCAGCCAGGGACTGACTGAAGCTTTCTTT. This codes for CASSQGLTEAFF.

This rearrangement joins TRBV9 to TRBJ1-1; tentative D call: TRBD1 (5 bases). The CDR3 runs to 16 residues. The V and J ends lost 0 bases and 4 bases respectively, with 16 bases between them. Germline V CDR1 and CDR2: SGDLS, YYNGEE. The CDR3 is CASSVDPGGAGTEAFF. The CDR3 nucleotides are TGTGCCAGCAGCGTAGATCCCGGAGGGGCAGGCACTGAAGCTTTCTTT.

The chain is built from TRBV25-1 and TRBJ2-5; D gene ambiguous. The V and J ends lost 2 bases and 4 bases respectively, with 8 bases between them. Germline V gene sequence: CDR1 MGHDK, CDR2 SYGVNS. This CDR3 is 13 amino acids long. For the CDR3, the DNA is TGTGCCAGCAGTGAAGAGGTACCAGAGACCCAGTACTTC. Translation: CASSEEVPETQYF.

The rearrangement uses TRBV28 and TRBJ2-6, with D perhaps TRBD1 (5 bases). Trimming cost V 4 bases and J 2 bases, with 12 bases left between them. Germline assignment: CDR1 MDHEN and CDR2 SYDVKM. The CDR3 is 16 residues long. CDR3 sequence reads: CASSSLSGTGANVLTF. CDR3 bases: TGTGCCAGCAGTTCCCTTTCAGGGACTGGGGCCAACGTCCTGACTTTC.

The rearrangement joins TRBV7-9 to TRBJ1-1; 7 bases map to TRBD1. The CDR3 consists of 15 residues. Germline trimming cut 2 bases from V and 1 base from J; bases unmatched to any gene: 4. Per the germline V gene, CDR1 is SEHNR and CDR2 is FQNEAQ (reference sequence). This CDR3 reads CASSLSGQKNTEAFF. The CDR3 DNA reads as TGTGCCAGCAGCTTATCGGGACAGAAGAACACTGAAGCTTTCTTT.

V and J are TRBV2 and TRBJ1-5; D is unresolved. CDR3 length: 15 residues. Per the germline V gene, CDR1 is SNHLY and CDR2 is FYNNEI. V lost 5 bases and J lost 6, with 17 bases in between. CDR3 coding DNA: TGTGCCAGCAGTTCCCAGCCCCAACGGGGTCAGCCCCAGCATTTT. Encoded protein: CASSSQPQRGQPQHF.

This chain joins TRBV2 and TRBJ2-7; D might be TRBD1 (7 bases). The CDR3 runs to 14 residues. Looked up from germline, CDR1 is SNHLY and CDR2 is FYNNEI. V lost 4 bases and J 5 bases, leaving 15 bases between the germline ends. The DNA for the CDR3 is TGTGCCAGCAGTGTTCGCAGGGGGGACAACGAGCAGTACTTC. It specifies CASSVRRGDNEQYF.

The V call is TRBV4-2, the J call TRBJ1-2; possible D gene TRBD1, 5 bases. Looked up from germline, CDR1 is LGHNA and CDR2 is YNFKEQ. V lost 0 bases to trimming and J lost 4 bases, with 15 bases between them. The CDR3 covers 16 residues. CDR3 in DNA: TGTGCCAGCAGCCAAGATTTGGGCAGGGCCTTCTATGGCTACACCTTC. Translating gives CASSQDLGRAFYGYTF.

The chain recombines TRBV28 with TRBJ2-7; TRBD1 matches at 8 bases. The germline V gene encodes CDR1 MDHEN and CDR2 SYDVKM. The CDR3 consists of 14 residues. The V segment lost 2 bases and the J segment 6 bases; nucleotides outside the gene matches: 6. The CDR3 is CASSLRGQVGEQYF. The CDR3 DNA follows: TGTGCCAGCAGTTTAAGGGGACAGGTTGGCGAGCAGTACTTC.

The chain has TRBV20-1 and TRBJ2-5; D is undetermined. This CDR3 has 11 amino acids. Germline loops: CDR1 DFQATT, CDR2 SNEGSKA (reference sequence). The V and J ends lost 3 bases and 2 bases respectively, with 4 bases between them. Written as DNA, the CDR3 is TGCAGTGCTAGCGCGCAAGAGACCCAGTACTTC. As protein: CSASAQETQYF.

The chain employs TRBV25-1 and TRBJ1-4; the D gene is possibly TRBD1 (5 bases). The germline V gene encodes CDR1 MGHDK and CDR2 SYGVNS. CDR3 length: 15 amino acids. V was trimmed by 2 bases and J by 3 bases, leaving 10 bases between them. DNA for the CDR3: TGTGCCAGCAGTGAAGCGGGGCAGGCTAATGAAAAACTGTTTTTT. Protein product: CASSEAGQANEKLFF.